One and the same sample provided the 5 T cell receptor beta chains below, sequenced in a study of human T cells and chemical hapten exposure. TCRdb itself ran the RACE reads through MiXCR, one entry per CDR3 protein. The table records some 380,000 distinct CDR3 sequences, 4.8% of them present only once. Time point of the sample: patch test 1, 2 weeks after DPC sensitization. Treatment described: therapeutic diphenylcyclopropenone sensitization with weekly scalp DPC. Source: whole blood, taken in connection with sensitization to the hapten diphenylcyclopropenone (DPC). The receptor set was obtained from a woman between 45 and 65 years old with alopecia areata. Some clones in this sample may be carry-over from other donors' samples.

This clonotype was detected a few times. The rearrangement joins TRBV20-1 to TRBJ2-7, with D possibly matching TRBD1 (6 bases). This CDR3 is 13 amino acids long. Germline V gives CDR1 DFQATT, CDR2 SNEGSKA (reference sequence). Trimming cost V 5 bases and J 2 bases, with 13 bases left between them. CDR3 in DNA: TGCAGTGCTCGCAAACAGGGACCCTACGAGCAGTACTTC. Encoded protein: CSARKQGPYEQYF.

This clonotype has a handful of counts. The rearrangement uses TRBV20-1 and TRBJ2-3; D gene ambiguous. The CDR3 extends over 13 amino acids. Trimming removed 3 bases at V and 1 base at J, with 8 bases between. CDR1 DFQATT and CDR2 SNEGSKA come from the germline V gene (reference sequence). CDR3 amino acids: CSARGSGTDTQYF. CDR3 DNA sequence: TGCAGTGCTAGGGGAAGCGGCACAGATACGCAGTATTTT.

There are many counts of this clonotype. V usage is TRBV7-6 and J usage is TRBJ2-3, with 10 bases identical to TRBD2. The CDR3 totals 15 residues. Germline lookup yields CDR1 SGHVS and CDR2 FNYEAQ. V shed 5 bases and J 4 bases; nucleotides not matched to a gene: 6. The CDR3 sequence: CASSPSGGGADTQYF. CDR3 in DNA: TGTGCCAGCAGCCCTAGCGGGGGCGGGGCAGATACGCAGTATTTT.

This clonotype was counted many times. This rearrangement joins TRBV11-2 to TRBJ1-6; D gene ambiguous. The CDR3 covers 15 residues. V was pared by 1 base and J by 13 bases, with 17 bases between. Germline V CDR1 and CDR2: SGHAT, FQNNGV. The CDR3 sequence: CASSLVTSSGFPLHF. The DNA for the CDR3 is TGTGCCAGCAGCTTAGTAACAAGTAGTGGATTCCCCCTCCACTTT. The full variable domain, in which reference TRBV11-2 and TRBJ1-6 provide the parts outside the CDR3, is EAGVAQSPRYKIIEKRQSVAFWCNPISGHATLYWYQQILGQGPKLLIQFQNNGVVDDSQLPKDRFSAERLKGVDSTLKIQPAKLEDSAVYLCASSLVTSSGFPLHFGNGTRLTVT.

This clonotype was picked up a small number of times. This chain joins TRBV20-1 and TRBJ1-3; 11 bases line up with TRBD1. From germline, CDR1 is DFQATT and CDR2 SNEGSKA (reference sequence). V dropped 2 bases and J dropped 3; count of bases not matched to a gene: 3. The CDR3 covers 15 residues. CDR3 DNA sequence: TGCAGTGCTAGACGGACAGGGGGCGGTGGAAACACCATATATTTT. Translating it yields CSARRTGGGGNTIYF.